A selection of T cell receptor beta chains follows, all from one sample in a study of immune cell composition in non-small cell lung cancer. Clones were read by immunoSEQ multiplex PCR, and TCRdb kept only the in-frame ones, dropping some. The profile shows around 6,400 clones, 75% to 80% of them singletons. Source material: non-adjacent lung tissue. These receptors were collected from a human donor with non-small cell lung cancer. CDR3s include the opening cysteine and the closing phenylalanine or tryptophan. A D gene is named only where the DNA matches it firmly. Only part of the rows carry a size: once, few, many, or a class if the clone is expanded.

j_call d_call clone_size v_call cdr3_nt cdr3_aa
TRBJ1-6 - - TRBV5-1 TGCGCCAGCAGCTTGGACAGCAATTCACCCCTCCACTTT CASSLDSNSPLHF
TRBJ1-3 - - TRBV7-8 TGTGCCAGCAGCTTCGGGGGGCTTGGAAACACCATATATTTT CASSFGGLGNTIYF
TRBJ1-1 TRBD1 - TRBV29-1 TGCAGCGCTAGAGATCCGACAGGGGGGGATACTGAAGCTTTCTTT CSARDPTGGDTEAFF
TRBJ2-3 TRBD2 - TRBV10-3 TGTGCCATCAGTCCCCAGGGTAGGACTAGCGGGAGGGTCGCTAGCACAGATACGCAGTATTTT CAISPQGRTSGRVASTDTQYF
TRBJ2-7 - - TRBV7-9 TGTGCCAGCAGCTCACTAACAAGGGGCGACGAGCAGTACTTC CASSSLTRGDEQYF
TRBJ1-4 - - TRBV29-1 TGCAGCGTTACTGGCTCAGGGGATGAAAAACTGTTTTTT CSVTGSGDEKLFF
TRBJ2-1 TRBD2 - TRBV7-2 TGTGCCAGCAGCAGACCCTCGGGGGGCTACAATGAGCAGTTCTTC CASSRPSGGYNEQFF
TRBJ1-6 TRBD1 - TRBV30 TGTGCCTGGAGCGGACAGGGAGTGAATAATTCACCCCTCCACTTT CAWSGQGVNNSPLHF
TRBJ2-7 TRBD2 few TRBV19 TGTGCCAGTAGCGGCGGGAGTAGGTACGAGCAGTACTTC CASSGGSRYEQYF
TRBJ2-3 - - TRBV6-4 TGTGCCAGCAGTGACGGGGGGGCCACAGATACGCAGTATTTT CASSDGGATDTQYF
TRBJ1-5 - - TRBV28 TGTGCCAGCAGTTTATCGCAGCCCCAGCATTTT CASSLSQPQHF
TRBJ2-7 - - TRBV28 TGTGCCAGCAGTTTATCGGGGACACAGGCCTACGAGCAGTACTTC CASSLSGTQAYEQYF
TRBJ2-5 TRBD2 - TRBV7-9 TGTGCCAGCAGCCCCCGAAATGACCAGCGGGGGGGTAGAGGAGAGACCCAGTACTTC CASSPRNDQRGGRGETQYF
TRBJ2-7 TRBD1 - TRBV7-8 TGTGCCAGCAGCCCCAGGACAGGGACCTCCTACGAGCAGTACTTC CASSPRTGTSYEQYF
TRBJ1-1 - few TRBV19 TGTGCCAGTAGTATAGCAGCAGGGCCAGCTTTCTTT CASSIAAGPAFF
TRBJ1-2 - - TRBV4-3 TGCGCCAGCAGCCAAGATCAAGGGGTTTACAACACCTTC CASSQDQGVYNTF
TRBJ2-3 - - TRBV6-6 TGTGCCAGCAGTTACTCGGGCCGCACAGATACGCAGTATTTT CASSYSGRTDTQYF
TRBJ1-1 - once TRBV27 TGTGCCAGCAGTTTTAGGGGTGTGCAGACTGAAGCTTTCTTT CASSFRGVQTEAFF
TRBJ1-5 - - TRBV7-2 TGTGCCAGCAGCTTAGGGAGGGGAGGGAATCAGCCCCAGCATTTT CASSLGRGGNQPQHF
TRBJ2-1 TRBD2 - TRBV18 TGTGCCAGCTCACCACCGACGGGGGGAAACAATGAGCAGTTCTTC CASSPPTGGNNEQFF
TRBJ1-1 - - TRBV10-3 TGTGCCATCAAGGGCAGATCCCTAGGGGATGAAGCTTTCTTT CAIKGRSLGDEAFF
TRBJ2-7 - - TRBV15 TGTGCCACCAGCAGAGTACAGGGAGCGTACGAGCAGTACTTC CATSRVQGAYEQYF
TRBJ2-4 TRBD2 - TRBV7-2 TGTGCCAGCAGCTTAGGGAGCGGGGGGCCCCAAAACATTCAGTACTTC CASSLGSGGPQNIQYF
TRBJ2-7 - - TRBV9 TGTGCCAGCAGCGTAGAAGTACTACCGGACACAGAACTCTCCTACGAGCAGTACTTC CASSVEVLPDTELSYEQYF
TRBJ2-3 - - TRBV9 TGTGCCAGCAGCCCACCCGCGGCGGATACGCAGTATTTT CASSPPAADTQYF
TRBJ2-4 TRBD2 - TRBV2 TGTGCCAGCAGTGATGGGGCGGGAGAAAACATTCAGTACTTC CASSDGAGENIQYF
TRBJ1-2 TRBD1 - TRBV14 TGTGCCAGCAGCACCCGGACAGGGAGGAAGTCTGGCTACACCTTC CASSTRTGRKSGYTF
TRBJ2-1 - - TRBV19 TGTGCCAGTAGTATAATCCCTAGCGGGACAGGTGAGCAGTTCTTC CASSIIPSGTGEQFF
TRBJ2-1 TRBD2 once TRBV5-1 TGCGCCAGCACCAAAGGGACTAGCGGGAGCGATGTCTACAATGAGCAGTTCTTC CASTKGTSGSDVYNEQFF
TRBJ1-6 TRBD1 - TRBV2 TGTGCCAGCAGTCCGACAGGGGGATCCTCACCCCTCCACTTT CASSPTGGSSPLHF
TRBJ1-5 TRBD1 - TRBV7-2 TGTGCCAGCAGCTTAGATATAGGGGGCGTGGGAAAACCCCAGCATTTT CASSLDIGGVGKPQHF
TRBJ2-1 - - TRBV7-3 TGTGCCAGCAGCTTATCAGGGAACAATGAGCAGTTCTTC CASSLSGNNEQFF
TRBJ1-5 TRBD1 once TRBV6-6 TGTGCCAGCCGACCGGACAGGGGAAGAAATCAGCCCCAGCATTTT CASRPDRGRNQPQHF
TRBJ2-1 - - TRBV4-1 TGCGCCAGCAGCCAAGATAGGGCGGGCTCCTACAATGAGCAGTTCTTC CASSQDRAGSYNEQFF
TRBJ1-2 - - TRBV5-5 TGTGCCAGCAGCTCAGATAGAAGGACAGCTAACTATGGCTACACCTTC CASSSDRRTANYGYTF
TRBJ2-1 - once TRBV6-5 TGTGCCAGCAAAAACCCGAGAAATGAGCAGTTCTTC CASKNPRNEQFF
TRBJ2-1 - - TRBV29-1 TGCAGCGTTGGGAGGGGCGGGAATGAGCAGTTCTTC CSVGRGGNEQFF
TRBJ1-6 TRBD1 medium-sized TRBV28 TGTGCCAGCAGCCCCGGGCAGGGGGCCGTATCACCCCTCCACTTT CASSPGQGAVSPLHF
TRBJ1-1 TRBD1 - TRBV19 TGTGCCAGTAGAGAAAACAGGGGGGTGACTGAAGCTTTCTTT CASRENRGVTEAFF
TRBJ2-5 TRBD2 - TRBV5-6 TGTGCCAGCAGCTCTCTAGCGGGAGGCCCAATGGAGACCCAGTACTTC CASSSLAGGPMETQYF
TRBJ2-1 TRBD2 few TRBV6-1 TGTGCCAGCGGCATGCCGCGGGGGGTTAAGTTCTTC CASGMPRGVKFF
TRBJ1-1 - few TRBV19 TGTGCCAGTAGTATACAGGGGAACACTGAAGCTTTCTTT CASSIQGNTEAFF
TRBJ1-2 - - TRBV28 TGTGCCAGCACAGGAGACCCGCTGGGAGTCGTAGGTGGCTACACCTTC CASTGDPLGVVGGYTF
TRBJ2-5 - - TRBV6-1 TGTGCCAGCAGTGAAGTAGTAATGGGCAGGGCTTTCGGGGAGACCCAGTACTTC CASSEVVMGRAFGETQYF
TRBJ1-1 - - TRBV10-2 TGCGCCAGCAGTGACGGCAGGCAATACACTGAAGCTTTCTTT CASSDGRQYTEAFF
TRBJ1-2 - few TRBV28 TGTGCCAGCAGTTTAGGAGTCACCAACTATGGCTACACCTTC CASSLGVTNYGYTF
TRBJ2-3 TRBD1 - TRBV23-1 TGCGCCAGCAGTCAGGGACAGGGAGTAGATACGCAGTATTTT CASSQGQGVDTQYF
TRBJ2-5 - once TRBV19 TGTGCCAGTAGTATCTCCAGGGATGAGACCCAGTACTTC CASSISRDETQYF
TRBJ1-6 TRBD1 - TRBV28 TGTGCCACGAACAGGGGTTCTTCACCCCTCCACTTT CATNRGSSPLHF
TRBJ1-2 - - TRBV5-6 TGTGCCAGCAGCTTACAGGGTATTAGTGGCTACACCTTC CASSLQGISGYTF
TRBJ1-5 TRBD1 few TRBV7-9 TGTGCCAGCAGCTTAGGCAGGGGGCGCAATCAGCCCCAGCATTTT CASSLGRGRNQPQHF
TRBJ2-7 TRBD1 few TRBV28 TGTGCCACCCTGGGACAGGACTTTGACGAGCAGTACTTC CATLGQDFDEQYF
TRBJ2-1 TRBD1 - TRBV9 TGTGCCAGCAGCTTAGGACAGGGGGGGAATGAGCAGTTCTTC CASSLGQGGNEQFF
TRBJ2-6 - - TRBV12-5 TGTGCTAGTGGTTTGGTACGTAGCTCTGGGGCCAACGTCCTGACTTTC CASGLVRSSGANVLTF